Below, 15 T cell receptor beta chains from the same sample are listed, as sequenced in a study of T cell responses to AZD1222 COVID-19 vaccine. Sequencing used immunoSEQ multiplex PCR; TCRdb keeps in-frame clones, though not all of them. The sample holds 130,000 or so clones, over 85% seen once. Here the sequenced sample was peripheral blood, taken on day 0 of AZD1222 vaccination. The source is an adult in good health.

V usage is TRBV21-1 and J usage is TRBJ1-4. TRBV21-1 is assigned pseudogene status. There are 18 residues in the CDR3. The CDR3 nucleotides are TGTGCCAGCAGCAAACAGGCCGGGGTGAACGCAACTAATGAAAAACTGTTTTTT. It is translated as CASSKQAGVNATNEKLFF.

This clone was seen a handful of times. Sequence at one end of the junction differs from germline and may be a read error. CDR3 sequence: CASAGQPGFF. In nucleotides, the CDR3 is TGTGCCAGCGCCGGACAGCCGGGATTTTTT. This chain connects TRBV2 to TRBJ1-1, with a possible D match to TRBD1 (6 bases). The CDR3 is made up of 10 amino acids. CDR1 is SNHLY and CDR2 is FYNNEI in the germline V gene.

This chain joins TRBV5-1 and TRBJ2-4; 7 positions match TRBD1. The CDR3 sequence is 14 residues long. Germline lookup yields CDR1 SGHRS and CDR2 YFSETQ. The V and J ends lost 4 bases and 3 bases, in that order; junction bases with no gene match: 4. DNA for the CDR3: TGCGCCAGCAGCCCGACAGGGCACAAAAACATTCAGTACTTC. As protein: CASSPTGHKNIQYF.

The CDR3 DNA follows: TGTGCCAGCAGCCCCCAGGCGTCGGGGGGTAGCTCCTACGAGCAGTACTTC. Its translation is CASSPQASGGSSYEQYF. The chain joins TRBV7-9 to TRBJ2-7; TRBD2 aligns across 7 bases. J gave up 0 bases and V 5 bases, and 13 bases lay outside the gene matches. This CDR3 has 17 amino acids. In germline, CDR1 is SEHNR, CDR2 FQNEAQ (reference sequence).

This chain joins TRBV5-1 and TRBJ2-7; 9 bases are a match to TRBD2. CDR1 SGHRS and CDR2 YFSETQ come from the germline V gene. Trimming took 2 bases from V and 6 from J; bases not matched to a gene: 9. The CDR3 is 15 amino acids. CDR3 DNA sequence: TGCGCCAGCAGCTTAGCGGGGGGCCTAAATTTCGAGCAGTACTTC. The encoded protein is CASSLAGGLNFEQYF.

V usage is TRBV3-1 (or the pseudogene TRBV3-2) and J usage is TRBJ1-3; the D is unclear. CDR1 and CDR2 from the germline V gene are LGHDT and YNNKEL (reference sequence). This CDR3 comprises 15 residues. V was shortened by 4 bases and J by 0 bases, with 10 bases between the two germline ends. CDR3 region: CASSPTVSSGNTIYF. For the CDR3, the DNA is TGTGCCAGCAGCCCGACGGTTAGCTCTGGAAACACCATATATTTT.

This sequence joins TRBV30 and TRBJ1-4; D gene uncertain. V was clipped by 4 bases and J by 6 bases, with 21 bases between them. The CDR3 totals 16 residues. CDR1 GTSNPN and CDR2 SVGIG come from the germline V gene (reference sequence). DNA of the CDR3: TGTGCCTGGAAGGGTCAGGACTTTGGGAGCGATGAAAAACTGTTTTTT. Its translation: CAWKGQDFGSDEKLFF.

V usage is TRBV6-2 or TRBV6-3 and J usage is TRBJ1-2, with D unclear. This CDR3 comprises 15 residues. Trimming stripped 6 bases from V and 1 base from J, with 15 bases between. Germline V CDR1 and CDR2: MNHEY, SVGEGT. Written as DNA, the CDR3 is TGTGCCAGCAGCGCCCACAATACGGGTAACTATGGCTACACCTTC. Amino acid sequence: CASSAHNTGNYGYTF.

The chain couples TRBV5-4 to TRBJ2-5, with 8 positions matching TRBD2. CDR1 and CDR2 from the germline V gene are SGHNT and YYREEE (reference sequence). The CDR3 has 16 residues. V was pared by 0 bases and J by 4 bases, with 8 bases of the junction left unmatched. This chain's CDR3 is CASSLAGGRRSETQYF. The CDR3 region has the DNA TGTGCCAGCAGCTTGGCGGGCGGGAGGCGTTCAGAGACCCAGTACTTC.

This clone was detected only once. This sequence joins TRBV15 and TRBJ2-1; D may be TRBD1 or TRBD2 (5 bases each). Germline V gene lookup returns CDR1 LNHNV and CDR2 YYDKDF (reference sequence). V dropped 1 base and J dropped 9 bases, with 13 bases sitting between them. The CDR3 runs to 14 residues. This CDR3 reads CATSRVLGDGEQFF. Written as DNA, the CDR3 is TGTGCCACCAGCAGAGTATTGGGGGATGGTGAGCAGTTCTTC.

The chain is built from TRBV9 and TRBJ1-5; D unclear. This CDR3 is 13 amino acids long. CDR1 is SGDLS and CDR2 is YYNGEE in the germline V gene. V was cut by 0 bases and J by 5 bases, with 6 bases left in between. The CDR3: CASSVVGDQPQHF. DNA of the CDR3: TGTGCCAGCAGCGTAGTCGGGGATCAGCCCCAGCATTTT.

The genes are TRBV7-9 and TRBJ1-4; 10 nucleotides agree with TRBD1. The junction had 1 base not matched to a gene; V was cut back by 1 base and J by 5 bases. Germline CDR1 is SEHNR and CDR2 is FQNEAQ (reference sequence). The CDR3 totals 15 residues. The chain's CDR3 is CASSLGDRGNEKLFF. CDR3 in DNA: TGTGCCAGCAGCTTAGGGGACAGGGGAAATGAAAAACTGTTTTTT.

The CDR3 is CASSTTGPGTGELFF. CDR3 coding DNA: TGTGCCAGTAGCACAACAGGGCCGGGCACCGGGGAGCTGTTTTTT. This chain uses TRBV19 with TRBJ2-2; D possibly corresponds to TRBD1 (6 bases). The length of the CDR3 is 15 residues. Germline CDR1 LNHDA, CDR2 SQIVND (reference sequence). V lost 6 bases and J 4 bases, leaving 15 bases between the germline ends.

In the case of this clone: One junction end does not reproduce the germline sequence, and a read error may be involved. The chain combines TRBV19 with TRBJ1-6; 8 nucleotides agree with TRBD1. The length of the CDR3 is 14 residues. CDR1 is LNHDA and CDR2 is SQIVND in the germline V gene (reference sequence). Here the CDR3 DNA reads TGTGCCAGCAGACAGACAGGGGCTAATTCAGCCCTCCACTTT. It is translated as CASRQTGANSALHF.

The chain combines TRBV10-2 with TRBJ1-6; a possible D gene is TRBD1 (6 bases). Germline V gene data show CDR1 as WSHSY and CDR2 as SAAADI. Trimming stripped 4 bases from V and 14 bases from J, with 12 bases between. This CDR3 spans 12 amino acids. The CDR3 reads CASSASRDTLHF. CDR3 bases: TGCGCCAGCAGTGCCAGCCGGGACACCCTCCACTTT.